These 11 T cell receptor beta chains came from one sample sequenced in a study of cytomegalovirus exposure and HLA in healthy donors. Data came from immunoSEQ multiplex PCR; TCRdb stores just in-frame clones and leaves some out. The table shows about 56,000 clones, with roughly 92% occurring only once. Sample: PBMCs. These receptors were taken from a man younger than 30 in good health and CMV-seronegative.

In this sample, this clone turned up a few times. J is TRBJ2-7 and V is TRBV18; TRBD2 matches 10 bases. The CDR3 has 16 residues. Germline V lookup: CDR1 KGHSH, CDR2 LQKENI. V lost 4 bases and J lost 2; bases outside the gene matches: 8. The CDR3 DNA reads as TGTGCCAGCTCACGGGTAGCGGGAGGTGGGACCTACGAGCAGTACTTC. It yields the protein CASSRVAGGGTYEQYF.

The chain links TRBV27 to TRBJ2-1; D possibly corresponds to TRBD1 (6 bases). The germline gives CDR1 MNHEY, CDR2 SMNVEV (reference sequence). V was pared by 7 bases and J by 0 bases, with 10 bases between. The CDR3 runs to 14 residues. The CDR3 coding sequence is TGTGCCAGCAACCCAGGGGACTCCTACAATGAGCAGTTCTTC. Its translation is CASNPGDSYNEQFF.

J is TRBJ2-1 and V is TRBV13, with 9 bases that match TRBD2. CDR1 and CDR2 (germline): PRHDT, FYEKMQ (reference sequence). The CDR3 runs to 16 residues. V was clipped by 1 base and J by 7 bases; unmatched bases: 8. DNA for the CDR3: TGTGCCAGCAGCTTAGACGTACTAGCGGGCGAGAATGAGCAGTTCTTC. Amino acid sequence: CASSLDVLAGENEQFF.

The chain is built from TRBV25-1 and TRBJ2-7, with a possible D match to TRBD1 (7 bases). V was cut by 5 bases and J by 7 bases, with 15 bases left in between. The CDR3 is 13 amino acids. CDR1 MGHDK and CDR2 SYGVNS come from the germline V gene. The CDR3 is CASSYLQGREQYF. CDR3 DNA sequence: TGTGCCAGCAGTTACCTACAGGGGAGGGAGCAGTACTTC.

The sample holds one count of this clone. The rearrangement links TRBV4-3 to TRBJ2-3; maybe TRBD2 (6 bases). Trimming cost V 0 bases and J 2 bases, with 18 bases left between them. Germline CDR1 LGHNA, CDR2 YSLEER. The CDR3 length is 18 residues. The CDR3 nucleotides read TGCGCCAGCAGCCAAGATCTTCCGTTCGGGGGAGCCACAGATACGCAGTATTTT. Amino acid sequence: CASSQDLPFGGATDTQYF.

This clone appeared a single time. The rearrangement uses TRBV2 and TRBJ2-7; D is possibly TRBD2 (6 bases). Deletions cut 8 bases from V and 1 base from J, with 12 bases between. The CDR3 extends over 13 amino acids. Germline V gives CDR1 SNHLY, CDR2 FYNNEI. Here the CDR3 DNA reads TGTGCCAGCGAGTTGGGGAGGTCCTACGAGCAGTACTTC. It is translated as CASELGRSYEQYF.

The chain recombines TRBV4-2 with TRBJ2-2, with 8 bases lining up with TRBD2. The germline V gene encodes CDR1 LGHNA and CDR2 YNFKEQ. Trimming removed 0 bases from V and 4 bases from J; junction bases left unmatched: 4. The CDR3 is 16 residues long. This chain's CDR3 is CASSQEASGPTGELFF. DNA for the CDR3: TGTGCCAGCAGCCAAGAAGCTAGCGGGCCCACCGGGGAGCTGTTTTTT.

CDR3 protein: CASSVGISGLSSDTQYF. DNA of the CDR3: TGTGCCAGCAGCGTAGGTATAAGCGGGCTTAGCTCAGATACGCAGTATTTT. This chain connects TRBV9 to TRBJ2-3; TRBD2 is a possible D gene (6 bases). Germline V lookup: CDR1 SGDLS, CDR2 YYNGEE. The CDR3 length is 17 residues. V was clipped by 0 bases and J by 4 bases, with 18 bases between them.

CDR3 loop: CASSWGTGGTGELFF. DNA of the CDR3: TGTGCCAGCAGTTGGGGGACAGGGGGTACCGGGGAGCTGTTTTTT. The V and J genes are TRBV27 and TRBJ2-2; TRBD1 matches 11 bases. V trimming: 4 bases; J trimming: 5 bases; junction bases outside the gene matches: 3. The CDR3 length is 15 residues. The germline CDR1 and CDR2 sequences are MNHEY and SMNVEV (reference sequence).

This chain uses TRBV20-1 with TRBJ2-1; 7 positions agree with TRBD2. CDR3 length: 11 amino acids. Trimming took 6 bases from V and 6 from J; bases not matched to a gene: 2. The V gene's germline CDR1 is DFQATT and CDR2 SNEGSKA (reference sequence). The CDR3 here is CSARGVNEQFF. The CDR3 coding sequence is TGCAGTGCACGGGGGGTCAATGAGCAGTTCTTC.

V usage is TRBV19 and J usage is TRBJ1-2; 8 bases agree with TRBD1. V was pared by 4 bases and J by 1 base, with 5 bases of the junction left unmatched. The germline V gene encodes CDR1 LNHDA and CDR2 SQIVND (reference sequence). CDR3 size: 15 residues. The CDR3 sequence: CASSTDRGFNYGYTF. The CDR3 DNA reads TGTGCCAGTAGTACAGACAGGGGATTTAACTATGGCTACACCTTC.